This passage covers 12 T cell receptor beta chains from one sample sequenced in a study of cytomegalovirus exposure and HLA in healthy donors. The PCR contained 60 Vbeta and 13 Jbeta primers. Some clones are missing from TCRdb's copy, which holds only in-frame ones; the method was immunoSEQ multiplex PCR. This sample has approximately 150,000 clones, with around 68% found just once. Specimen: PBMCs. The receptor set was obtained from a woman aged 40 to 55 in good health and CMV-seropositive.

In DNA form, the CDR3 reads TGTGCCAGCAGCTTAGTAGTGCGTGAAAAACTGTTTTTT. Encoded protein: CASSLVVREKLFF. V and J are TRBV11-2 and TRBJ1-4, with unresolved D. CDR1 SGHAT and CDR2 FQNNGV come from the germline V gene. The CDR3 covers 13 residues. Trimming stripped 1 base from V and 7 bases from J, with 7 bases between.

This clone showed up just a few times. This chain uses TRBV4-3 with TRBJ2-3, with TRBD2 as a possible D gene (6 bases). The length of the CDR3 is 19 residues. CDR1 and CDR2 from the germline V gene are LGHNA and YSLEER. The V end was cut by 0 bases, the J end by 7 bases, with 26 bases between. As DNA, the CDR3 is TGCGCCAGCAGCCAAGAATCTTTCGCGGGACCGATGACAACCAATACGCAGTATTTT. Amino acids: CASSQESFAGPMTTNTQYF.

J is TRBJ2-2 and V is TRBV10-3, with 7 bases aligning to TRBD1. The junction had 4 bases not matched to a gene; V was cut back by 6 bases and J by 0 bases. This CDR3 spans 15 amino acids. The V gene's germline CDR1 is ENHRY and CDR2 SYGVKD. The CDR3: CAIRGTDANTGELFF. CDR3 sequence (DNA): TGTGCCATCAGGGGGACAGACGCGAACACCGGGGAGCTGTTTTTT.

There are a few counts of this clone. The chain links TRBV29-1 to TRBJ2-5; TRBD1 agrees at 9 bases. Germline-derived CDR1 and CDR2 are SQVTM and ANQGSEA. The CDR3 covers 17 residues. Unmatched junction bases numbered 13, after V lost 1 base and J lost 4 bases. CDR3 amino acids: CSVEARGLTGGRETQYF. CDR3 nucleotide sequence: TGCAGCGTTGAAGCACGGGGATTGACAGGGGGGAGAGAGACCCAGTACTTC.

There are many counts of this clone. The V call is TRBV4-3, the J call TRBJ2-1; 7 bases agree with TRBD2. Germline V gene sequence: CDR1 LGHNA, CDR2 YSLEER. J lost 2 bases, V lost 0 bases, and 10 bases had no gene match. The CDR3 consists of 18 residues. The CDR3 here is CASSQDPPGLSAYNEQFF. The DNA for the CDR3 is TGCGCCAGCAGCCAAGATCCACCGGGACTAAGCGCCTACAATGAGCAGTTCTTC.

This clone was seen only a few times. An end of the junction does not agree with germline; a read error may underlie this. The chain is built from TRBV6-5 and TRBJ1-2; 8 nucleotides match TRBD1. The CDR3 runs to 16 residues. Germline V gene sequence: CDR1 MNHEY, CDR2 SVGAGI. The CDR3 spells CASSYNPPQGASGYPF. The CDR3 DNA is TGTGCCAGCAGTTATAACCCCCCCCAGGGGGCATCTGGCTACCCCTTC.

This clone was seen a few times. The CDR3 region has the DNA TGTGCCAGCATAGACAGGGGCAATGAGCAGTTCTTC. Its translation: CASIDRGNEQFF. The rearrangement links TRBV2 to TRBJ2-1, with 8 bases that match TRBD1. CDR1 SNHLY and CDR2 FYNNEI come from the germline V gene. With 7 bases clipped from V and 6 bases from J, the junction kept 2 bases outside the gene matches. The CDR3 spans 12 residues.

This clone was observed a handful of times. CDR3 loop: CASAPGGGEEKLFF. DNA of the CDR3: TGTGCCAGCGCCCCGGGAGGGGGAGAAGAAAAACTGTTTTTT. The rearrangement uses TRBV6-6 and TRBJ1-4; possibly TRBD1 for D (6 bases). V dropped 8 bases and J dropped 8 bases, with 18 bases sitting between them. Germline V lookup: CDR1 MNHNY, CDR2 SVGAGI (reference sequence). CDR3 size: 14 residues.

The V call is TRBV28, the J call TRBJ2-7; D perhaps matches TRBD2 (5 bases). Trimming left V 2 bases short and J 5 bases short, with 7 bases between. The germline V gene encodes CDR1 MDHEN and CDR2 SYDVKM. This CDR3 is built from 12 residues. The CDR3 is CASSLEGHEQYF. CDR3 coding DNA: TGTGCCAGCAGTTTAGAGGGCCACGAGCAGTACTTC.

The CDR3 is CASIKGQGNTEAFF. The CDR3 DNA reads as TGTGCCAGCATCAAAGGGCAGGGGAACACTGAAGCTTTCTTT. The chain combines TRBV25-1 with TRBJ1-1; a possible D gene is TRBD1 (5 bases). The CDR3 extends over 14 amino acids. The V end lost 7 bases, the J end lost 1 base, and 13 bases lay between the germline ends. Germline V gene sequence: CDR1 MGHDK, CDR2 SYGVNS.

The J gene is TRBJ2-1, the V gene TRBV4-2; 13 bases align to TRBD2. CDR1 and CDR2 from the germline V gene are LGHNA and YNFKEQ. V lost 4 bases to trimming and J lost 12 bases; unmatched junction nucleotides: 9. The CDR3 consists of 15 residues. CDR3 sequence (DNA): TGTGCCAGCAGCCCACTAGCGGGAGGGCTTGAGGGGCAGTTCTTC. This gives the protein CASSPLAGGLEGQFF.

This clone occurred once. The CDR3 region has the DNA TGTGCCAGTAGTAACGGACTAGCGCTTACGGTAAACTACGAGCAGTACTTC. Translating it yields CASSNGLALTVNYEQYF. This chain joins TRBV19 and TRBJ2-7; 9 bases are a match to TRBD2. In germline, CDR1 is LNHDA, CDR2 SQIVND (reference sequence). The CDR3 contains 17 residues. Trimming took 4 bases from V and 3 from J; bases not matched to a gene: 13.